This T cell receptor (beta chain) was identified during a study of spatial heterogeneity in lung cancer. Study-wide results and caveats: Intratumoral expanded alpha and beta TCR counts were found to track tumor mutation counts. Ubiquitous expanded TCR counts tracked ubiquitous nonsynonymous mutations; regional expanded TCR counts tracked regional nonsynonymous mutations.

The table lists this clonotype with a few counts. Its specificity is unknown. TCRdb re-derived calls from the 5' RACE reads in MiXCR, one entry per CDR3 protein. There are tens of thousands of distinct CDR3 sequences in the sample; approximately 4.8% occur only once, and 9.9% lies in the top ten. This CDR3 is 12 amino acids long. The V end lost 6 bases, the J end lost 10 bases, and 16 bases lay between the germline ends. CDR1 is DFQATT, CDR2 SNEGSKA, per germline (reference sequence). Documented time point: sample taken at primary tumor resection. Untreated early-stage non-small cell lung cancer patients, fewer than 85 in total, were the donors.

The sequence was obtained from a male donor with early-stage non-small cell lung cancer. The chain combines TRBV20-1 with TRBJ2-1; unclear D gene. Sequenced material: lung tumor tissue, taken at surgery. The chain's CDR3 is CSAGRPTGEQFF. CDR3 DNA: TGCAGTGCAGGTCGGCCTACCGGGGAGCAGTTCTTC.